This T cell receptor beta chain emerged from a study of T cells in localized non-small cell lung cancer (dated by TCRdb to 2018 to 2021). Broadly, across the study: The study examined T cell repertoires in roughly 240 patients with early-stage NSCLC and compared tumors with uninvolved tumor-adjacent lungs. NSCLC patients had a mean age of approximately 66 years, and more than 120 were male and 107 female. The cohort consisted of roughly 240 treatment-naive NSCLC patients whose localized lung tumors had been resected.

At diagnosis, tumor, uninvolved tumor-adjacent lung and peripheral blood were collected and then preserved as a mix of FFPE and fresh-frozen material. For TCR repertoire profiling, blood samples were analyzed in the form of peripheral blood mononuclear cells. Results the study describes overall, beyond this receptor: A median of around 57 of the top 100 tumor clones were detected in paired uninvolved adjacent lung, and about 29 of these tumor clones were also found among the top 100 clones of the paired uninvolved adjacent lung. Uninvolved tumor-adjacent lung showed the highest T cell clonality, higher than tumor, which suggests more focused antigenic responses in the adjacent lung. Because the study design was exploratory, TCR variables were selected using unadjusted p-values without false-discovery rate correction. Higher blood T cell density associated with longer overall survival, while higher adjacent-lung clonality associated with shorter survival. Multi-region tumor sequencing was not performed, so intratumor heterogeneity could not be excluded.

V loses 6 bases of germline sequence and J loses 4 bases, and the interval between the two ends is 7 bases. Sequences SNHLY (CDR1) and FYNNEI (CDR2) are obtained from the germline V gene. From cysteine to phenylalanine, the CDR3 is 12 amino acids long. Only the CDR3 part of the read is kept: 36 bases, read in frame from the first base. TCR beta CDR3 regions were sequenced from DNA using the immunoSEQ Assay. On the study's bioinformatics: T cell density was computed as TCR beta template counts normalized to usable DNA estimated by amplifying housekeeping genes. Richness was estimated using the preseqR package, with extrapolation to 400,000 templates for PBMC samples and to 120,000 templates for tissue samples. Clonality was defined as one minus Pielou's evenness. Tissue-enriched TCRs were identified by differential abundance testing using productive amino-acid clonotypes, minimum total count 5 and alpha 0.1. The Jaccard Index and the Morisita Overlap Index were used to measure how much the repertoires overlapped between compartments. GLIPH grouped TCR beta CDR3s together with public tetramer-defined viral CDR3s, and a viral motif had to include at least three viral sequences and show V-gene enrichment. TCRdb took this table from immuneACCESS and kept in-frame rearrangements with V and J called. Such tables lack part of the clones; where checked against another copy, unresolved V genes explain under half of the gap, and the rest is unexplained. D and trimming come from the DNA, and the V and J calls and clone size come from that table. For this sample the table gives some 140,000 clones, of which more than 80% were detected only once. In total, the top ten clones hold approximately 1.5% of the sample.

This clone came up once. This clone's antigen is unknown. Base qualities are not provided; no much larger clone lies one nucleotide away. The source of this sequence is a female donor of 60 years or more with stage I lung adenocarcinoma. The sequences come from peripheral blood, collected before any cancer treatment. The chain links TRBV2 with TRBJ1-5; the D gene cannot be named for sure. The CDR3 reads CASRGSNQPQHF. Here is the DNA: TGTGCCAGCAGAGGTTCTAATCAGCCCCAGCATTTT.